This T cell receptor beta chain was documented in a study of beta chain features in type 1 diabetes. At the level of the study: Patients shared similar age, gender and cell yields with healthy donors. The examined sorted cells totaled 85 million to 120 million across samples.

Study-wide results and limits: The study found fewer insertions and more deletions at VDJ junctions in type 1 diabetes patients. Within patients, naive, central memory and Treg TCRB repertoires seemed more similar than within healthy donors.

Trimming removed 5 bases at V and 2 bases at J, with 7 bases between. The CDR3 runs to 13 residues. CDR1 and CDR2 (germline): SGHTA, FQGTGA. Expressed TCRB transcripts were sequenced because the entire RNA isolate underwent reverse transcription. Clones were read by immunoSEQ multiplex PCR, and TCRdb kept only the in-frame ones, dropping some. The sample consists of 300,000 to 350,000 clones, less than 10% of them appearing once. The table lists this clone with a few counts. Its antigen is currently unknown. Sequenced input: central memory CD4+ T cells from blood. The J gene is TRBJ1-5, the V gene TRBV7-3, with D perhaps TRBD1 (5 bases). This TCR was sampled from a young woman in good health. CDR3 sequence reads: CASSRDGNQPQHF. The CDR3 DNA follows: TGTGCCAGCAGCCGGGACGGCAATCAGCCCCAGCATTTT.